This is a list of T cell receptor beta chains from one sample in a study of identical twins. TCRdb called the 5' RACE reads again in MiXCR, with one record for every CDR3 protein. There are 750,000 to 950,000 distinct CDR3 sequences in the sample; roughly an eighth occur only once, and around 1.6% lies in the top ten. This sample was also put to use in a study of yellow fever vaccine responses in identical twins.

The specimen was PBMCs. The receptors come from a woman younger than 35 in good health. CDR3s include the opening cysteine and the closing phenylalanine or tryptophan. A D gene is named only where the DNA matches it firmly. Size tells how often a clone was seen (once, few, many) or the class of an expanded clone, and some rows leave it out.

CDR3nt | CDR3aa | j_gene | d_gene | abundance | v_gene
TGTGCCAGCAGTGAGGACAGGGGGGATTCAGCGGAGCAGTACTTC | CASSEDRGDSAEQYF | TRBJ2-7 | TRBD1 | few | TRBV6-1
TGTGCCAGCGGAAACAGGGCCATGAACACTGAAGCTTTCTTT | CASGNRAMNTEAFF | TRBJ1-1 | NA | NA | TRBV12-3/TRBV12-4
TGCAGTGCTAGAGATCAGACTAGCGGGTGGGCAGATACGCAGTATTTT | CSARDQTSGWADTQYF | TRBJ2-3 | TRBD2 | NA | TRBV20-1
TGTGCCAGCAGCCATTACAGGGGAGCTAATGAAAAACTGTTTTTT | CASSHYRGANEKLFF | TRBJ1-4 | TRBD1 | many | TRBV3-1
TGCAGTGCTAGCAAAAGACCATTCACAGATACGCAGTATTTT | CSASKRPFTDTQYF | TRBJ2-3 | NA | NA | TRBV20-1
TGTGCCAGCAGCCCCCAAGGGTCCATCGATTCACCCCTCCACTTT | CASSPQGSIDSPLHF | TRBJ1-6 | NA | few | TRBV6-1
TGCAGCGTTATTCCGGGACTAGCGGGAGGGTTTCACACAGATACGCAGTATTTT | CSVIPGLAGGFHTDTQYF | TRBJ2-3 | TRBD2 | many | TRBV29-1
TGCGCCAGCAGCTTGGAGGGACAGAGTACAAACATTCAGTACTTC | CASSLEGQSTNIQYF | TRBJ2-4 | TRBD1 | NA | TRBV5-1
TGTGCCAGCAGCCAAAAGGGGCAAGGGGGGACTGAAGCTTTCTTT | CASSQKGQGGTEAFF | TRBJ1-1 | NA | NA | TRBV3-1
TGTGCCAGCAGCCAGCTTACCGGGACCCCCACAGATACGCAGTATTTT | CASSQLTGTPTDTQYF | TRBJ2-3 | NA | many | TRBV14
TGTGCCAGCAGCAACCTAGTTAAGCGGGATGAGCAGTTCTTC | CASSNLVKRDEQFF | TRBJ2-1 | NA | few | TRBV11-2
TGCAGTGCTAGAGGGCGGTCGGCGGAAAAACTGTTTTTT | CSARGRSAEKLFF | TRBJ1-4 | NA | many | TRBV20-1
TGTGCCAGCCGTGAGCTATATAGCAATCAGCCCCAGCATTTT | CASRELYSNQPQHF | TRBJ1-5 | NA | NA | TRBV28
TGTGCCAGCAGCTTGGAGGCAGGGAGGGAGCAGTACTTC | CASSLEAGREQYF | TRBJ2-7 | NA | few | TRBV5-6
TGTGCCAGCCGAGGGACCCGGGCGGAGACCCAGTACTTC | CASRGTRAETQYF | TRBJ2-5 | NA | NA | TRBV7-9
TGCAGCGTTGAAAGGGGGTACACTGAAGCTTTCTTT | CSVERGYTEAFF | TRBJ1-1 | NA | many | TRBV29-1
TGTGCCAGCAGCGCGAAGGTCCTGCGGGAGCGGGAGACCCAGTACTTC | CASSAKVLRERETQYF | TRBJ2-5 | TRBD2 | few | TRBV2
TGCAGCGTTGTTCGCCCCCCCGGAGGAGAGACCCAGTACTTC | CSVVRPPGGETQYF | TRBJ2-5 | NA | few | TRBV29-1
TGCAGCGTTGTCGGTATGGGGCGGGGGGTCTACCAAGAGACCCAGTACTTC | CSVVGMGRGVYQETQYF | TRBJ2-5 | TRBD2 | few | TRBV29-1
TGTGCCAGCCAGGGACAGGTTCCCGAATTCCACTTC | CASQGQVPEFHF | TRBJ1-2 | TRBD1 | many | TRBV25-1
TGTGCCAGCAGGGAGACAGTTTCGGGCACTGAAGCTTTCTTT | CASRETVSGTEAFF | TRBJ1-1 | NA | few | TRBV7-6
TGTGCCAGCAGCACGGGACAGGGCCTTAACTATGGCTACACCTTC | CASSTGQGLNYGYTF | TRBJ1-2 | TRBD1 | many | TRBV7-9
TGTGCCAGCGCCGGGACAGGGGCCATTAGTTCACCCCTCCACTTT | CASAGTGAISSPLHF | TRBJ1-6 | TRBD1 | NA | TRBV7-2
TGTGCCAGCAGTCCGAATCGGCCCTCCGAGCAGTACTTC | CASSPNRPSEQYF | TRBJ2-7 | NA | few | TRBV27
TGCAGCGTTTTGACAGGGGTCTACACTGAAGCTTTCTTT | CSVLTGVYTEAFF | TRBJ1-1 | TRBD1 | many | TRBV29-1
TGTGCCAGCACCCATGATCCGAACACTGAAGCTTTCTTT | CASTHDPNTEAFF | TRBJ1-1 | NA | NA | TRBV12-3/TRBV12-4
TGTGCCAGCAGCTTTAACTCTCTGGCCTATGGCTACACCTTC | CASSFNSLAYGYTF | TRBJ1-2 | NA | few | TRBV11-2
TGTGCCAGCAGCCAAGAAGGGCTGACTCCCTACGAGCAGTACTTC | CASSQEGLTPYEQYF | TRBJ2-7 | NA | NA | TRBV3-1
TGTGCCAGCAGTGAATTTGGCAGGGACACCTCCTACAATGAGCAGTTCTTC | CASSEFGRDTSYNEQFF | TRBJ2-1 | NA | few | TRBV25-1
TGTGCCAGCAGCCACCCTAGCGGGAGTTTAGCCGGGGAGCTGTTTTTT | CASSHPSGSLAGELFF | TRBJ2-2 | TRBD2 | NA | TRBV4-2
TGTGCCAGCAGCTTAGTAGGTAGTGGTTCACCCCTCCACTTT | CASSLVGSGSPLHF | TRBJ1-6 | NA | NA | TRBV7-2
TGTGCCAGCAGTGAAGGGGGACAGCCTAACTACGAGCAGTACTTC | CASSEGGQPNYEQYF | TRBJ2-7 | TRBD1 | NA | TRBV2
TGTGCCAGCAGCTTACCGGGACTAGCCTACAATGAGCAGTTCTTC | CASSLPGLAYNEQFF | TRBJ2-1 | TRBD2 | many | TRBV7-8
TGCGCCAGCAGCTTGGCCCCCTCAGATACGCAGTATTTT | CASSLAPSDTQYF | TRBJ2-3 | NA | few | TRBV5-1
TGTGCCAGCAGCTTAGCGACTAGCGGCCCGGAGGGGTACTTC | CASSLATSGPEGYF | TRBJ2-7 | TRBD2 | few | TRBV7-2
TGTGCCAGCAGCATAACAGACAGGTCCACCGGGGAGCTGTTTTTT | CASSITDRSTGELFF | TRBJ2-2 | NA | NA | TRBV7-6
TGCACTAACAGTACCGAAACCTACAATGAGCAGTTCTTC | CTNSTETYNEQFF | TRBJ2-1 | NA | few | TRBV20-1
TGTGCCAGCAGTTCCGGACAGGGTTCCCCCAATGAGCAGTTCTTC | CASSSGQGSPNEQFF | TRBJ2-1 | TRBD1 | NA | TRBV6-5
TGTGCCAGCAGAGATACAGGGGTGGTGGGAGAGACCCAGTACTTC | CASRDTGVVGETQYF | TRBJ2-5 | TRBD1 | NA | TRBV6-1
TGCGCCAGCAGCTCTGCACCGGGACTAGGCATAGATACGCAGTATTTT | CASSSAPGLGIDTQYF | TRBJ2-3 | TRBD2 | NA | TRBV5-1
TGTGCCAGCAGCGAACCCGGACGATTTGTGGGCAATGAGCAGTTCTTC | CASSEPGRFVGNEQFF | TRBJ2-1 | NA | few | TRBV12-3/TRBV12-4
TGTGCCAGCTCACCGTACGAGGGCGGAAGCTCCTACAATGAGCAGTTCTTC | CASSPYEGGSSYNEQFF | TRBJ2-1 | NA | few | TRBV18
TGTGCCAGCAGCTCCCCCCTCGCTGGGGGACTCAACTACAATGAGCAGTTCTTC | CASSSPLAGGLNYNEQFF | TRBJ2-1 | NA | many | TRBV11-1
TGCAGCGTTAGAGACAGCGCCCACTACGAGCAGTACTTC | CSVRDSAHYEQYF | TRBJ2-7 | NA | many | TRBV29-1
TGTGCCAGCAGAGCCCTCCGGGACAGGGATGGCAATGAGCAGTTCTTC | CASRALRDRDGNEQFF | TRBJ2-1 | TRBD1 | NA | TRBV6-1
TGTGCCACCAGTTACGGCGGGATAAAGGCAGATACGCAGTATTTT | CATSYGGIKADTQYF | TRBJ2-3 | NA | NA | TRBV24-1